This is a list of T cell receptor beta chains from one sample in a study of cytomegalovirus exposure and HLA in healthy donors. The method was immunoSEQ multiplex PCR; TCRdb's version includes in-frame clones alone and lacks a portion of them. The sample has roughly 150,000 clones, roughly 85% seen once; the top ten hold about 6.5%. Sample: PBMCs. The source of these receptors is a man between 35 and 55 years old in good health and CMV-seropositive. CDR3s include the opening cysteine and the closing phenylalanine or tryptophan. D genes are given only for firm matches. Not every row has a clone size; where given, it reads once, few, many or a size class.

J gene: TRBJ2-7
clone size: .
V gene: TRBV6-4
D gene: .
CDR3 protein: CASSPRKSSAPQYF
CDR3 DNA: TGTGCCAGCAGTCCTAGAAAGTCTTCCGCCCCGCAGTACTTC

J gene: TRBJ2-5
clone size: .
V gene: TRBV6-6
D gene: .
CDR3 protein: CASSWTTQETQYF
CDR3 DNA: TGTGCCAGCAGTTGGACAACCCAAGAGACCCAGTACTTC

J gene: TRBJ1-3
clone size: .
V gene: TRBV7-8
D gene: .
CDR3 protein: CASSLVGTGSSGNTIYF
CDR3 DNA: TGTGCCAGCAGCTTAGTCGGAACAGGGAGCTCTGGAAACACCATATATTTT

J gene: TRBJ2-1
clone size: .
V gene: TRBV2
D gene: .
CDR3 protein: CASSIYVEQFF
CDR3 DNA: TGTGCCAGCAGTATCTATGTTGAGCAGTTCTTC

J gene: TRBJ1-5
clone size: once
V gene: TRBV6-1
D gene: .
CDR3 protein: CASRGNRGGNQPQHF
CDR3 DNA: TGTGCCAGCAGAGGAAATCGCGGTGGCAATCAGCCCCAGCATTTT

J gene: TRBJ1-3
clone size: .
V gene: TRBV7-2
D gene: TRBD1
CDR3 protein: CASSDRQGKPSFGNTIYF
CDR3 DNA: TGTGCCAGCAGCGACCGACAGGGGAAACCCTCTTTTGGAAACACCATATATTTT

J gene: TRBJ1-5
clone size: .
V gene: TRBV15
D gene: .
CDR3 protein: CATSPRGWEPQHF
CDR3 DNA: TGTGCCACCAGCCCTCGGGGGTGGGAGCCCCAGCATTTT

J gene: TRBJ2-2
clone size: .
V gene: TRBV7-7
D gene: TRBD1
CDR3 protein: CASSLRQGGSGELFF
CDR3 DNA: TGTGCCAGCAGCTTAAGACAGGGTGGTTCCGGGGAGCTGTTTTTT

J gene: TRBJ2-6
clone size: .
V gene: TRBV7-9
D gene: .
CDR3 protein: CASSPPGITSSGANVLTF
CDR3 DNA: TGTGCCAGCAGCCCCCCAGGTATCACCTCTTCTGGGGCCAACGTCCTGACTTTC

J gene: TRBJ1-3
clone size: few
V gene: TRBV6-1
D gene: TRBD1
CDR3 protein: CASSRDSSGNTIYF
CDR3 DNA: TGTGCCAGCAGTCGGGACAGCTCTGGAAACACCATATATTTT

J gene: TRBJ2-2
clone size: .
V gene: TRBV18
D gene: TRBD1
CDR3 protein: CASSPTRTGNTGELFF
CDR3 DNA: TGTGCCAGCTCACCAACCCGGACAGGGAACACCGGGGAGCTGTTTTTT

J gene: TRBJ1-1
clone size: .
V gene: TRBV30
D gene: .
CDR3 protein: CAWSVGRVWTEAFF
CDR3 DNA: TGTGCCTGGAGTGTAGGGAGGGTGTGGACTGAAGCTTTCTTT

J gene: TRBJ1-2
clone size: few
V gene: TRBV29-1
D gene: TRBD1
CDR3 protein: CSVFRDSSNYGYTF
CDR3 DNA: TGCAGCGTTTTCCGGGACAGCAGCAACTATGGCTACACCTTC

J gene: TRBJ2-7
clone size: .
V gene: TRBV6-1
D gene: .
CDR3 protein: CASSEQPLASYEQYF
CDR3 DNA: TGTGCCAGCAGTGAACAGCCTCTAGCTTCCTACGAGCAGTACTTC

J gene: TRBJ2-7
clone size: few
V gene: TRBV5-6
D gene: .
CDR3 protein: CASSLEPSFYEQYF
CDR3 DNA: TGTGCCAGCAGCTTGGAACCTAGCTTCTACGAGCAGTACTTC

J gene: TRBJ1-4
clone size: .
V gene: TRBV5-8
D gene: .
CDR3 protein: CASPRRRQVNEKLFF
CDR3 DNA: TGTGCCAGCCCGCGGCGTCGACAGGTTAATGAAAAACTGTTTTTT

J gene: TRBJ2-6
clone size: .
V gene: TRBV11-2
D gene: .
CDR3 protein: CASSLHSSGANVLTF
CDR3 DNA: TGTGCCAGCAGCTTACACAGCTCTGGGGCCAACGTCCTGACTTTC

J gene: TRBJ2-7
clone size: .
V gene: TRBV5-1
D gene: .
CDR3 protein: CASSFMASYEQYF
CDR3 DNA: TGCGCCAGCAGCTTCATGGCTAGCTACGAGCAGTACTTC

J gene: TRBJ1-2
clone size: few
V gene: TRBV4-2
D gene: TRBD1
CDR3 protein: CASSQGQGENYGYTF
CDR3 DNA: TGTGCCAGCAGCCAAGGGCAGGGGGAAAACTATGGCTACACCTTC

J gene: TRBJ2-7
clone size: .
V gene: TRBV4-1
D gene: .
CDR3 protein: CASSQGLSSYEQYF
CDR3 DNA: TGCGCCAGCAGCCAAGGACTCAGCTCCTACGAGCAGTACTTC

J gene: TRBJ2-7
clone size: .
V gene: TRBV7-9
D gene: .
CDR3 protein: CASSTRDAREDVNEQYF
CDR3 DNA: TGTGCCAGCAGCACTCGGGACGCCAGGGAGGATGTCAACGAGCAGTACTTC

J gene: TRBJ1-2
clone size: .
V gene: TRBV6-1
D gene: .
CDR3 protein: CASSERVRGGGGYTF
CDR3 DNA: TGTGCCAGCAGTGAACGGGTTCGCGGGGGGGGTGGCTACACCTTC

J gene: TRBJ2-7
clone size: .
V gene: TRBV19
D gene: .
CDR3 protein: CASSTRISYEQYF
CDR3 DNA: TGTGCCAGTAGTACGCGAATATCCTACGAGCAGTACTTC

J gene: TRBJ2-2
clone size: .
V gene: TRBV2
D gene: .
CDR3 protein: CASRLASTGELFF
CDR3 DNA: TGTGCCAGCAGGCTAGCGAGCACCGGGGAGCTGTTTTTT

J gene: TRBJ2-1
clone size: .
V gene: TRBV28
D gene: .
CDR3 protein: CASTWDSYNEQFF
CDR3 DNA: TGTGCCAGCACCTGGGACTCTTACAATGAGCAGTTCTTC

J gene: TRBJ2-2
clone size: .
V gene: TRBV29-1
D gene: TRBD1
CDR3 protein: CSGGQVNTGELFF
CDR3 DNA: TGCAGCGGAGGACAGGTGAACACCGGGGAGCTGTTTTTT

J gene: TRBJ2-3
clone size: .
V gene: TRBV5-1
D gene: TRBD2
CDR3 protein: CASKTSGRGSTDTQYF
CDR3 DNA: TGCGCCAGCAAGACAAGCGGGAGGGGGAGCACAGATACGCAGTATTTT

J gene: TRBJ2-7
clone size: .
V gene: TRBV10-3
D gene: TRBD1
CDR3 protein: CAIGTGESSMADF
CDR3 DNA: TGTGCCATAGGGACAGGTGAAAGTAGTATGGCGGACTTC

J gene: TRBJ2-2
clone size: .
V gene: TRBV6-1
D gene: .
CDR3 protein: CASSVGRANTGELFF
CDR3 DNA: TGTGCCAGCAGTGTCGGGCGGGCGAACACCGGGGAGCTGTTTTTT

J gene: TRBJ1-3
clone size: .
V gene: TRBV6-1
D gene: .
CDR3 protein: CASARISSGNTIYF
CDR3 DNA: TGTGCCAGCGCCAGAATAAGCTCTGGAAACACCATATATTTT

J gene: TRBJ1-5
clone size: .
V gene: TRBV4-1
D gene: .
CDR3 protein: CASSQDGRGFGQPQHF
CDR3 DNA: TGCGCCAGCAGCCAGGACGGGAGGGGGTTCGGTCAGCCCCAGCATTTT

J gene: TRBJ1-1
clone size: .
V gene: TRBV30
D gene: .
CDR3 protein: CAWARGRNTEAFF
CDR3 DNA: TGTGCCTGGGCCCGCGGGAGGAACACTGAAGCTTTCTTT

J gene: TRBJ2-3
clone size: .
V gene: TRBV5-4
D gene: .
CDR3 protein: CASSLQAAPLDTQYF
CDR3 DNA: TGTGCCAGCAGCTTGCAGGCCGCGCCTTTGGATACGCAGTATTTT

J gene: TRBJ2-3
clone size: few
V gene: TRBV7-9
D gene: TRBD1
CDR3 protein: CASSFQDRGYTDTQYF
CDR3 DNA: TGTGCCAGCAGCTTTCAGGACAGGGGGTACACAGATACGCAGTATTTT

J gene: TRBJ2-7
clone size: .
V gene: TRBV19
D gene: TRBD1
CDR3 protein: CASSSNQGDTYEQYF
CDR3 DNA: TGTGCCAGTAGTAGCAACCAGGGGGACACCTACGAGCAGTACTTC

J gene: TRBJ2-2
clone size: few
V gene: TRBV11-3
D gene: .
CDR3 protein: CASSSGVGTGELFF
CDR3 DNA: TGTGCCAGCAGCTCGGGGGTGGGCACCGGGGAGCTGTTTTTT

J gene: TRBJ1-1
clone size: .
V gene: TRBV6-1
D gene: .
CDR3 protein: CASSASGWTTEAFF
CDR3 DNA: TGTGCCAGCAGTGCGTCAGGGTGGACCACTGAAGCTTTCTTT

J gene: TRBJ1-2
clone size: .
V gene: TRBV25-1
D gene: .
CDR3 protein: CASSDGGLYGYTF
CDR3 DNA: TGTGCCAGCAGTGATGGCGGACTCTATGGCTACACCTTC

J gene: TRBJ2-3
clone size: .
V gene: TRBV2
D gene: TRBD2
CDR3 protein: CASSEYGLAGDTQYF
CDR3 DNA: TGTGCCAGCAGTGAATATGGACTAGCGGGAGATACGCAGTATTTT

J gene: TRBJ1-6
clone size: few
V gene: TRBV15
D gene: TRBD1
CDR3 protein: CATSRDGTGDSPLHF
CDR3 DNA: TGTGCCACCAGCAGAGATGGGACAGGGGACTCACCCCTCCACTTT

J gene: TRBJ1-5
clone size: .
V gene: TRBV19
D gene: .
CDR3 protein: CATTPARGQPQHF
CDR3 DNA: TGTGCCACCACCCCGGCTCGGGGTCAGCCCCAGCATTTT

J gene: TRBJ2-6
clone size: .
V gene: TRBV30
D gene: .
CDR3 protein: CAWSVGDSYSGANVLTF
CDR3 DNA: TGTGCCTGGAGTGTAGGGGACTCCTACTCTGGGGCCAACGTCCTGACTTTC

J gene: TRBJ2-1
clone size: .
V gene: TRBV13
D gene: TRBD2
CDR3 protein: CASSFNTGGPNEQFF
CDR3 DNA: TGTGCCAGCAGCTTTAATACGGGAGGTCCGAATGAGCAGTTCTTC

J gene: TRBJ1-3
clone size: .
V gene: TRBV6-1
D gene: .
CDR3 protein: CASSEGHPISGNTIYF
CDR3 DNA: TGTGCCAGCAGTGAAGGACACCCTATCTCTGGAAACACCATATATTTT

J gene: TRBJ2-5
clone size: .
V gene: TRBV11-3
D gene: .
CDR3 protein: CASSFERQETQYF
CDR3 DNA: TGTGCCAGCAGCTTCGAACGGCAAGAGACCCAGTACTTC

J gene: TRBJ2-2
clone size: .
V gene: TRBV7-3
D gene: .
CDR3 protein: CASSPSPADANTGELFF
CDR3 DNA: TGTGCCAGCAGCCCCTCCCCAGCGGATGCGAACACCGGGGAGCTGTTTTTT

J gene: TRBJ2-7
clone size: .
V gene: TRBV9
D gene: .
CDR3 protein: CASSVSVTAYEQYF
CDR3 DNA: TGTGCCAGCAGCGTGTCAGTGACAGCCTACGAGCAGTACTTC